What follows are 23 T cell receptor beta chains derived from one specimen sequenced in a study of monozygotic twins with inflammatory bowel disease. With the 5' RACE reads reprocessed, TCRdb shows one record per CDR3 protein and no DNA. Its clone listing holds about 150,000 distinct CDR3 sequences. Sequenced material: blood. The receptors come from a human donor with ulcerative colitis or Crohn's disease, or a healthy co-twin of an affected twin (not recorded which).

V is TRBV10-2 and J is TRBJ2-3; there is no DNA to check the TCRdb D call of TRBD1. Germline values: CDR1 WSHSY, CDR2 SAAADI. The CDR3 has 14 residues. This CDR3 reads CASSPGGRTDTQYF.

V is TRBV14 and J is TRBJ2-5; TCRdb names TRBD1, which stays unverified in the absence of DNA. This CDR3 comprises 15 residues. Germline assignment: CDR1 SGHDN and CDR2 FVKESK. The CDR3 spells CASSQSLQGQETQYF.

The chain employs TRBV20-1 and TRBJ1-5. CDR1 is DFQATT, CDR2 SNEGSKA, per germline (reference sequence). This CDR3 is built from 13 residues. This chain's CDR3 is CSARDRSFQPQHF.

V usage is TRBV29-1 and J usage is TRBJ1-1; the TCRdb call, TRBD1, lacks DNA for checking. The CDR3 covers 15 residues. Germline V CDR1 and CDR2: SQVTM, ANQGSEA. The CDR3 spells CSVRPQGAWGTEAFF.

The chain is built from TRBV5-1 and TRBJ2-1; TCRdb selects TRBD2, and the lack of DNA leaves this call unchecked. The CDR3 loop spans 15 amino acids. Germline CDR1 SGHRS, CDR2 YFSETQ. CDR3 amino acids: CASSLGLAGENEQFF. Full variable domain (missing parts from reference TRBV5-1 and TRBJ2-1): KAGVTQTPRYLIKTRGQQVTLSCSPISGHRSVSWYQQTPGQGLQFLFEYFSETQRNKGNFPGRFSGRQFSNSRSEMNVSTLELGDSALYLCASSLGLAGENEQFFGPGTRLTVL.

The CDR3 sequence is CASSLVGTGPSLNTGELFF. V gene TRBV5-1 combines with J gene TRBJ2-2; TCRdb selects TRBD1, and the lack of DNA leaves this call unchecked. The CDR3 spans 19 residues. Germline V gene lookup returns CDR1 SGHRS and CDR2 YFSETQ. Filled out from reference TRBV5-1 and TRBJ2-2, the complete variable domain reads KAGVTQTPRYLIKTRGQQVTLSCSPISGHRSVSWYQQTPGQGLQFLFEYFSETQRNKGNFPGRFSGRQFSNSRSEMNVSTLELGDSALYLCASSLVGTGPSLNTGELFFGEGSRLTVL.

The chain joins TRBV7-9 to TRBJ1-5; the D call from TCRdb, TRBD1, cannot be confirmed without DNA. Germline CDR1 SEHNR, CDR2 FQNEAQ (reference sequence). The CDR3 is 14 residues long. CDR3 residues: CASSLGAGNQPQHF.

The CDR3 region is CASSPGLAGGPSYNEQFF. The V call is TRBV5-1, the J call TRBJ2-1; TCRdb's assignment of TRBD2 cannot be checked, as there is no DNA. Germline CDR1 reads SGHRS; CDR2 reads YFSETQ. The length of the CDR3 is 18 residues.

V is TRBV7-3 and J is TRBJ1-3. CDR3 size: 15 residues. Germline values: CDR1 SGHTA, CDR2 FQGTGA. The CDR3 sequence is CASSSDSGSGNTIYF.

This chain uses TRBV20-1 with TRBJ2-7; TCRdb picks TRBD2, but there is no DNA to check that call. Looked up from germline, CDR1 is DFQATT and CDR2 is SNEGSKA (reference sequence). CDR3 size: 16 residues. CDR3 sequence: CSARDKIGTSYYEQYF.

V gene TRBV12-3 or TRBV12-4 combines with J gene TRBJ2-1; absent DNA, TCRdb's TRBD2 call cannot be checked. The CDR3 has 18 residues. The CDR3 reads CASSPVGLAGSSYNEQFF.

The V call is TRBV3-1, the J call TRBJ2-3; the D call of TRBD2 rests on TCRdb alone, since no DNA is present to check it. Germline V lookup: CDR1 LGHDT, CDR2 YNNKEL (reference sequence). The CDR3 has 15 amino acids. The CDR3 here is CASSLAGGPGDTQYF.

V and J are TRBV7-8 and TRBJ2-7. Germline CDR1 and CDR2: SGHVS and FQNEAQ. The CDR3 runs to 13 residues. The CDR3 is CASSQESSNEQYF.

The chain links TRBV12-3 or TRBV12-4 to TRBJ2-7; TCRdb returns TRBD2, unconfirmable since there is no DNA. This CDR3 has 14 amino acids. The CDR3 region is CASSKTSGTNEQYF.

This chain joins TRBV5-6 and TRBJ2-1; lacking DNA, the TRBD2 call made by TCRdb goes unchecked. The CDR3 consists of 18 residues. The V gene's germline CDR1 is SGHDT and CDR2 YYEEEE. The CDR3 loop is CASSLTLLAGHSYNEQFF.

This chain uses TRBV5-5 with TRBJ2-2; TCRdb gives TRBD2 as the D gene, but with no DNA this cannot be confirmed. The CDR3 has 16 residues. In germline, CDR1 is SGHKS, CDR2 YYEKEE (reference sequence). CDR3 region: CASSLESLWHTGELFF.

The chain joins TRBV19 to TRBJ1-1; TCRdb picks TRBD1, but there is no DNA to check that call. The CDR3 spans 13 residues. CDR1 and CDR2 from the germline V gene are LNHDA and SQIVND (reference sequence). CDR3 amino acids: CASSRTGGTEAFF.

This chain links TRBV12-3 or TRBV12-4 with TRBJ2-7; the D call from TCRdb, TRBD1, cannot be confirmed without DNA. The CDR3 sequence is 14 residues long. CDR3 sequence reads: CASQRGQGAHEQYF.

The chain joins TRBV6-2 or TRBV6-3 to TRBJ1-5; TCRdb calls TRBD1, which cannot be checked without DNA. The length of the CDR3 is 14 residues. In germline, CDR1 is MNHEY, CDR2 SVGEGT. The CDR3 is CASSYGSRNQPQHF.

V usage is TRBV5-1 and J usage is TRBJ2-5; TCRdb reports TRBD1, a call that lacks DNA to check it against. The CDR3 totals 16 residues. Germline CDR1 is SGHRS and CDR2 is YFSETQ. CDR3 sequence: CASSLAGTAGWETQYF.

V usage is TRBV25-1 and J usage is TRBJ2-5. Germline lookup yields CDR1 MGHDK and CDR2 SYGVNS. The CDR3 extends over 14 amino acids. The CDR3 loop reads CASSEPHFIETQYF.

The chain couples TRBV24-1 to TRBJ2-1; TCRdb calls TRBD1, which cannot be checked without DNA. The germline V gene encodes CDR1 KGHDR and CDR2 SFDVKD. CDR3 length equals 15 residues. CDR3: CATSDFNRGHNEQFF.

This chain connects TRBV9 to TRBJ1-2; checking the TCRdb D call of TRBD1 is not possible without DNA. The CDR3 has 15 amino acids. Per germline, CDR1 SGDLS and CDR2 YYNGEE. The CDR3 spells CASSGQGTDRYGYTF.